This TCR beta chain originates from a study of cytomegalovirus exposure and HLA in healthy donors. Study findings and constraints: TRBV6-2, TRBV6-3 and other indistinguishable V segments were excluded. Compared with the roughly 700-donor mean, an Asian-associated ancestry cluster reportedly had fewer N-insertions, according to a later analysis. Researchers reported in a later analysis that a missense DCLRE1C variant was tied to TCR beta V- and J-gene trimming.

It was with 60 Vbeta and 13 Jbeta primers that the PCR ran. The repertoire was sequenced with immunoSEQ multiplex PCR; TCRdb's copy has only in-frame clones and lacks some. The table includes approximately 45,000 clones, over 60% detected once. About this clone: Its antigen is unknown.

The CDR3 covers 14 residues. Germline CDR1 SGHDT, CDR2 YYEEEE. V was pared by 3 bases and J by 0 bases, with 9 bases between. V gene TRBV5-6 combines with J gene TRBJ1-2, with D perhaps TRBD1 (6 bases). The receptor was isolated from a woman between 25 and 40 years old in good health and CMV-seronegative. Input material: PBMCs. CDR3: CASSSQGANYGYTF. The CDR3 nucleotides are TGTGCCAGCAGCTCACAGGGAGCTAACTATGGCTACACCTTC.